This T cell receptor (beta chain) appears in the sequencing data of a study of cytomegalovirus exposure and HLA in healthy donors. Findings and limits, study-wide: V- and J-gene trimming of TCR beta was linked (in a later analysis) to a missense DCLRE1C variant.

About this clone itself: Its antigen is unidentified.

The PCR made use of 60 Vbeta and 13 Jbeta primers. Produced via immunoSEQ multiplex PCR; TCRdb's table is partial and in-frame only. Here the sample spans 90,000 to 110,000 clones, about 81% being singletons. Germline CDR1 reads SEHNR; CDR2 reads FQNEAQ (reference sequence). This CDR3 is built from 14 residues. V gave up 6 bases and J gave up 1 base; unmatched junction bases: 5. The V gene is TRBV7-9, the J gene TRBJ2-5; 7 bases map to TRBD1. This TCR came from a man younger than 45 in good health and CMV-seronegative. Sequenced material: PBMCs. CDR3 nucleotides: TGTGCCAGCAGTGATACAGGGGTCCAAGAGACCCAGTACTTC. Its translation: CASSDTGVQETQYF.